This TCR beta chain emerged from a study of cytomegalovirus exposure and HLA in healthy donors. CDR1 is SGDLS and CDR2 is YYNGEE in the germline V gene. V gave up 4 bases and J gave up 0 bases, with 10 bases separating them. The CDR3 runs to 14 residues. Assay used: immunoSEQ multiplex PCR; TCRdb lists only in-frame clones, some missing. The sample lists roughly 170,000 clones; approximately 83% were seen once. The chain combines TRBV9 with TRBJ1-1; no firm D call. The TCR was taken from a woman aged 18 to 35 in good health and CMV-seropositive. Sequenced material: PBMCs. The CDR3 loop is CASSKQTMNTEAFF. The CDR3 nucleotides are TGTGCCAGCAGCAAACAGACAATGAACACTGAAGCTTTCTTT. The whole variable domain, filled in from reference TRBV9 and TRBJ1-1, reads DSGVTQTPKHLITATGQRVTLRCSPRSGDLSVYWYQQSLDQGLQFLIQYYNGEERAKGNILERFSAQQFPDLHSELNLSSLELGDSALYFCASSKQTMNTEAFFGQGTRLTVV.